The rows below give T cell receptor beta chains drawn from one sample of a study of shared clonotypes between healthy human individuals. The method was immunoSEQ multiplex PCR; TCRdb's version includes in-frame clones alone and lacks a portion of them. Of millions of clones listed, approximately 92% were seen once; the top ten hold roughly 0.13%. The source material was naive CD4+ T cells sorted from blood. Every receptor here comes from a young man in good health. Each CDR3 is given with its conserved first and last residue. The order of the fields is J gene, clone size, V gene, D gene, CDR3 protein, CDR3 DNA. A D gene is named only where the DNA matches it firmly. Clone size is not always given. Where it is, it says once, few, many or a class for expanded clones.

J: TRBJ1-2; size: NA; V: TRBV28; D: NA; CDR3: CASSWDGYGYTF; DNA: TGTGCCAGCAGTTGGGACGGCTATGGCTACACCTTC
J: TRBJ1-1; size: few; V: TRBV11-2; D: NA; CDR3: CASSTQENTEAFF; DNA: TGTGCCAGCAGCACACAGGAGAACACTGAAGCTTTCTTT
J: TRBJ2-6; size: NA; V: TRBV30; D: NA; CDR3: CAWRRSGANVLTF; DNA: TGTGCCTGGAGGAGATCTGGGGCCAACGTCCTGACTTTC
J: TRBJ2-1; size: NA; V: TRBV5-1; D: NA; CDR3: CASSLASGGGGEQFF; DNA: TGCGCCAGCAGCTTGGCCTCGGGAGGGGGCGGTGAGCAGTTCTTC
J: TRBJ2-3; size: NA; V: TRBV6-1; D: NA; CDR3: CASSVRADTQYF; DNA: TGTGCCAGCAGTGTTAGGGCAGATACGCAGTATTTT
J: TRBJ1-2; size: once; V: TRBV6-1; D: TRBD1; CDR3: CASSEGAGGNYGYTF; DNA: TGTGCCAGCAGTGAAGGTGCAGGGGGGAACTATGGCTACACCTTC
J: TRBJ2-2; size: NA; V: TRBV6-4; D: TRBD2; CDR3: CAFKGASGRKTNTGELFF; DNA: TGTGCCTTCAAGGGAGCTAGCGGGAGGAAGACGAACACCGGGGAGCTGTTTTTT
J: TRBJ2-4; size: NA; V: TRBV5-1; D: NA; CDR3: CASSLGAGLGSLAKNIQYF; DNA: TGCGCCAGCAGCTTGGGGGCAGGGTTGGGAAGCCTAGCCAAAAACATTCAGTACTTC
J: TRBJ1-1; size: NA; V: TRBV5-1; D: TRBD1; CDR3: CASSLVGDRSEAFF; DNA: TGCGCCAGCAGCTTGGTTGGGGACAGGTCTGAAGCTTTCTTT
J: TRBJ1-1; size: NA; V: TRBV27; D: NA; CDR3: CASSPGGSNTEAFF; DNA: TGTGCCAGCAGTCCCGGGGGGTCGAACACTGAAGCTTTCTTT
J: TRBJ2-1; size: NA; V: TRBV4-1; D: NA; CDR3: CASSLRSTGSGYNEQFF; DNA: TGCGCCAGCAGCCTGAGGTCGACAGGTTCCGGCTACAATGAGCAGTTCTTC
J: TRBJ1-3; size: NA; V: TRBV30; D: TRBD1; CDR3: CAWSPSYGTGGNTIYF; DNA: TGTGCCTGGAGTCCCTCATACGGGACAGGGGGAAACACCATATATTTT
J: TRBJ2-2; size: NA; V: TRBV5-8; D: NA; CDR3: CASSLGGLGAGELFF; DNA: TGTGCCAGCAGCTTGGGTGGCCTAGGGGCCGGGGAGCTGTTTTTT
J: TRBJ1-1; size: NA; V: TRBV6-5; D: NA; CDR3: CASSYSPGDRDTEAFF; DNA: TGTGCCAGCAGTTACTCCCCTGGCGACAGAGACACTGAAGCTTTCTTT
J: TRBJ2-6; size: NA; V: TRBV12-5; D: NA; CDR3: CASGLLPPSVGSGANVLTF; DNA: TGTGCTAGTGGTTTGTTACCCCCAAGTGTTGGCTCTGGGGCCAACGTCCTGACTTTC
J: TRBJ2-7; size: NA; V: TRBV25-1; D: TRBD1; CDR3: CASSPTGNEQYF; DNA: TGTGCCAGCAGCCCGACAGGGAACGAGCAGTACTTC
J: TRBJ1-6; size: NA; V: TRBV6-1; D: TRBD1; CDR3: CASSGRDRNSPLHF; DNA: TGTGCCAGCAGTGGGCGGGACAGAAATTCACCCCTCCACTTT
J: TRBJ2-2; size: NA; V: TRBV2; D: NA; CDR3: CASSVTGTGELFF; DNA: TGTGCCAGCAGCGTTACGGGGACCGGGGAGCTGTTTTTT
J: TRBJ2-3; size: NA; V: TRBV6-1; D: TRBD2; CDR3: CASSRLAGTDTQYF; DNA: TGTGCCAGCAGCCGACTAGCGGGCACAGATACGCAGTATTTT
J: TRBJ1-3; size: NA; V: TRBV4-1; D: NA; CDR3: CASSQASGELGNTIYF; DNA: TGCGCCAGCAGCCAAGCTTCCGGGGAGCTTGGAAACACCATATATTTT
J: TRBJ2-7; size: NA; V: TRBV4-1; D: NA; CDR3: CASSQDGQLYEQYF; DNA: TGCGCCAGCAGCCAAGACGGACAGCTCTACGAGCAGTACTTC
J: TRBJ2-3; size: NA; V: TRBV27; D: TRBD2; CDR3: CASMSSGGAGRNTQYF; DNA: TGTGCCAGCATGTCTAGCGGGGGGGCGGGTAGGAATACGCAGTATTTT
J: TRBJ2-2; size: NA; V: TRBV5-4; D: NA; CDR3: CASSRPTPGELFF; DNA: TGTGCCAGCAGCCGACCCACGCCCGGGGAGCTGTTTTTT
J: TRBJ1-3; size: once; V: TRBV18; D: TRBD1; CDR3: CASSPGTGAGNTIYF; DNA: TGTGCCAGCTCACCGGGGACAGGGGCTGGAAACACCATATATTTT
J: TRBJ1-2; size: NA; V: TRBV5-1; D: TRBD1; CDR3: CASSLAGTGLYGYTF; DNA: TGCGCCAGCAGCTTGGCCGGGACAGGGCTCTATGGCTACACCTTC
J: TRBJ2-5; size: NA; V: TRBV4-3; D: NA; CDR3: CASSPSDSIIETQYF; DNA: TGCGCCAGCAGCCCCTCGGACAGTATCATCGAGACCCAGTACTTC
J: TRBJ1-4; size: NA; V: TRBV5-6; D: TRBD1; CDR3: CASSFGRGLSEKLFF; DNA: TGTGCCAGCAGCTTCGGCAGGGGGCTTAGTGAAAAACTGTTTTTT
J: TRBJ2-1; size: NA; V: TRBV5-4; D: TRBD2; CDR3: CASSLGLAGVNEQFF; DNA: TGTGCCAGCAGCTTGGGGCTAGCGGGAGTCAATGAGCAGTTCTTC
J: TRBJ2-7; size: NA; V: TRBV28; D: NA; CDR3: CASSLRAGVYEQYF; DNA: TGTGCCAGCAGTTTACGGGCAGGGGTCTACGAGCAGTACTTC
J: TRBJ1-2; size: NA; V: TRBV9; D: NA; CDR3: CASSRGRSRHNYGYTF; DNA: TGTGCCAGCAGCCGGGGTCGATCTCGACATAACTATGGCTACACCTTC
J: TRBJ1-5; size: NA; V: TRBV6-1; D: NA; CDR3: CASASKRINQPQHF; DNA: TGTGCCAGCGCCTCTAAGCGTATCAATCAGCCCCAGCATTTT
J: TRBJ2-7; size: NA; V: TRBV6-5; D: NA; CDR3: CASSRPGTVSYEQYF; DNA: TGTGCCAGCAGCCGACCCGGGACGGTCTCCTACGAGCAGTACTTC
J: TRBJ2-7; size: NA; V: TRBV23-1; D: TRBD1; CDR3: CASSPTGAALRSGEQYF; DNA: TGCGCCAGCAGTCCTACAGGGGCCGCGTTGCGGTCAGGGGAGCAGTACTTC
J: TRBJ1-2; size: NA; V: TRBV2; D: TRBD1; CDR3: CASSEPGTGSHGYTF; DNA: TGTGCCAGCAGTGAACCCGGGACAGGGAGTCATGGCTACACCTTC
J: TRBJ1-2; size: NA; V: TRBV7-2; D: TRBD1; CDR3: CASSPGTGGNYGYTF; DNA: TGTGCCAGCAGCCCCGGGACAGGGGGTAACTATGGCTACACCTTC
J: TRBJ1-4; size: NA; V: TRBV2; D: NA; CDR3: CASLFGVAGGLNEKLFF; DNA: TGTGCCAGCCTGTTCGGGGTAGCGGGGGGGCTTAATGAAAAACTGTTTTTT
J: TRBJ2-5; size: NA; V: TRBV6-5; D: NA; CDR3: CASSYGGPPQETQYF; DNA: TGTGCCAGCAGTTACGGGGGCCCCCCACAAGAGACCCAGTACTTC
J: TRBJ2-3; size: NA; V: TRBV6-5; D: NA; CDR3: CASRGPQGSTQYF; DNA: TGTGCCAGCAGAGGTCCGCAGGGAAGTACGCAGTATTTT
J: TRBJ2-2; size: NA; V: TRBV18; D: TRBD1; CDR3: CASSPRGQGNTGELFF; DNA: TGTGCCAGCTCACCGAGGGGACAGGGGAACACCGGGGAGCTGTTTTTT
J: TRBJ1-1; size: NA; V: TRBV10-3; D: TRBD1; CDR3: CAISPGTGRNTEAFF; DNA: TGTGCCATCAGTCCCGGGACAGGGCGGAACACTGAAGCTTTCTTT
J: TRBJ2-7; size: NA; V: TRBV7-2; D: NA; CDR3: CASSIDSYEQYF; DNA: TGTGCCAGCAGCATCGACAGTTACGAGCAGTACTTC
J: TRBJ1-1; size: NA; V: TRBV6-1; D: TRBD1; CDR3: CASSGRGGFF; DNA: TGTGCCAGCAGCGGCAGGGGGGGTTTCTTT
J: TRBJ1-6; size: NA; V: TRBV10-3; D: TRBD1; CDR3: CAISGTGALHF; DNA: TGTGCCATCAGCGGGACAGGGGCCCTCCACTTT
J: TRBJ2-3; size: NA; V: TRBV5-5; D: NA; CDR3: CASSLDGTSTDTQYF; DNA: TGTGCCAGCAGCTTGGATGGAACTAGCACAGATACGCAGTATTTT
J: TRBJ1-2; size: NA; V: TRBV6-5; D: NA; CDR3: CASSYDGIYGYTF; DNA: TGTGCCAGCAGTTATGACGGTATCTATGGCTACACCTTC
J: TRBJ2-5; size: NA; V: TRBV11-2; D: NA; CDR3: CASSLEGRGPQETQYF; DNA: TGTGCCAGCAGCTTAGAGGGGCGGGGCCCTCAAGAGACCCAGTACTTC
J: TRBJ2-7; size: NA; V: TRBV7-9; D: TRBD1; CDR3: CASSPRDRGSHEQYF; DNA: TGTGCCAGCAGCCCCCGGGACAGGGGATCCCACGAGCAGTACTTC
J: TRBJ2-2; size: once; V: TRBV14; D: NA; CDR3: CASSRRRDPGPTGELFF; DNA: TGTGCCAGCAGCCGCCGCCGGGACCCAGGGCCCACCGGGGAGCTGTTTTTT
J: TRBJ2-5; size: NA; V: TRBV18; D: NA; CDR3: CASSPWRGPETQYF; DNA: TGTGCCAGCTCACCGTGGAGGGGCCCTGAGACCCAGTACTTC
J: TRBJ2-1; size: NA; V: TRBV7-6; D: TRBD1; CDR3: CASSLGGESYNEQFF; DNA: TGTGCCAGCAGCCTAGGGGGCGAGTCCTACAATGAGCAGTTCTTC
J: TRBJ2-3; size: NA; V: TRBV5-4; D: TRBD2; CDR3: CASSLGLAESTDTQYF; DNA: TGTGCCAGCAGCTTGGGCCTAGCGGAGAGCACAGATACGCAGTATTTT
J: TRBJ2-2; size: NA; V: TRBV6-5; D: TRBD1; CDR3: CASRYGTANTGELFF; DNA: TGTGCCAGCAGATATGGGACAGCGAACACCGGGGAGCTGTTTTTT
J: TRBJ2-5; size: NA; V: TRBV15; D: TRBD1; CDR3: CATSRRGFTGGETQYF; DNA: TGTGCCACCAGCAGGAGGGGATTTACAGGGGGGGAGACCCAGTACTTC
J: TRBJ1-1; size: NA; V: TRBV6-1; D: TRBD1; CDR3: CASSDDRGARDTEAFF; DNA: TGTGCCAGCAGTGACGACAGGGGGGCAAGGGACACTGAAGCTTTCTTT
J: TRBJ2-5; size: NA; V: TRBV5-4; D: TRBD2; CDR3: CASSLEAGGWETQYF; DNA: TGTGCCAGCAGCTTGGAGGCGGGGGGATGGGAGACCCAGTACTTC
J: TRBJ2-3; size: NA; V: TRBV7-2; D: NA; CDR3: CASSPFRADTQYF; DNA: TGTGCCAGCAGCCCCTTTAGGGCAGATACGCAGTATTTT
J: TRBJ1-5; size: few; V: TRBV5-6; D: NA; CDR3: CASSLNSNQPQHF; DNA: TGTGCCAGCAGCCTCAATAGCAATCAGCCCCAGCATTTT
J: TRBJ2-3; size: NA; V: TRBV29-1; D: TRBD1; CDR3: CSVDRGYDTQYF; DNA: TGCAGCGTAGACAGGGGCTATGACACGCAGTATTTT
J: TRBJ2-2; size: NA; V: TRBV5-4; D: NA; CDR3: CASSPTIGVNTGELFF; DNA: TGTGCCAGCAGCCCCACGATCGGGGTTAACACCGGGGAGCTGTTTTTT
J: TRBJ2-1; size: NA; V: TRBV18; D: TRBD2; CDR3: CASSLGTSGAYNEQFF; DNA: TGTGCCAGCTCACTGGGGACTAGCGGAGCCTACAATGAGCAGTTCTTC